Each of the 16 T cell receptor beta chains below was sequenced from the same sample in a study of CD8 T cell repertoires and HIV-1 epitope variants. Some clones are missing from TCRdb's copy, which holds only in-frame ones; the method was immunoSEQ multiplex PCR. The sample has about 95,000 clones, around 67% seen once. The sample was uncultured baseline CD8+ T cells from peripheral blood mononuclear cells (PBMCs). The receptor set was obtained from a male donor with HIV.

The chain uses TRBV18 and TRBJ1-1, with D maybe TRBD1 (6 bases). Looked up from germline, CDR1 is KGHSH and CDR2 is LQKENI. Deletions cut 3 bases from V and 0 bases from J, with 17 bases between. This CDR3 is 17 amino acids long. In nucleotides, the CDR3 is TGTGCCAGCTCACCTTGGGAACTTGGACAGATGAACACTGAAGCTTTCTTT. It is translated as CASSPWELGQMNTEAFF.

The chain has TRBV7-9 and TRBJ2-7, with a possible D match to TRBD2 (5 bases). From germline, CDR1 is SEHNR and CDR2 FQNEAQ (reference sequence). Trimming took 2 bases from V and 2 from J, leaving 10 bases between them. The CDR3 covers 14 residues. The CDR3 bases are TGTGCCAGCAGCTTATCGGGGATCCCCTACGAGCAGTACTTC. Amino acid sequence: CASSLSGIPYEQYF. Complete variable domain (other parts from reference TRBV7-9 and TRBJ2-7): DTGVSQNPRHKITKRGQNVTFRCDPISEHNRLYWYRQTLGQGPEFLTYFQNEAQLEKSRLLSDRFSAERPKGSFSTLEIQRTEQGDSAMYLCASSLSGIPYEQYFGPGTRLTVT.

The genes are TRBV5-8 and TRBJ2-7, with a tentative D call TRBD2 (8 bases). CDR1 is SGHTS, CDR2 YDEGEE, per germline. V lost 7 bases and J 0 bases, leaving 17 bases between the germline ends. The CDR3 loop spans 15 amino acids. The CDR3 DNA sequence: TGTGCCAGCGGCGGGGGGACAGCGGACTCCTACGAGCAGTACTTC. Its protein is CASGGGTADSYEQYF.

This sequence joins TRBV7-3 and TRBJ1-2; 9 bases align to TRBD1. CDR1 and CDR2 (germline): SGHTA, FQGTGA. Trimming took 5 bases from V and 7 from J; bases not matched to a gene: 8. The CDR3 totals 14 residues. CDR3 sequence: CASSPGQGRGGYTF. CDR3 DNA sequence: TGTGCCAGCAGCCCGGGACAGGGTAGGGGTGGCTACACCTTC.

This clone was counted once. The chain recombines TRBV15 with TRBJ1-4; 10 bases match TRBD1. J gave up 8 bases and V 0 bases, and 15 bases lay outside the gene matches. The germline CDR1 and CDR2 sequences are LNHNV and YYDKDF (reference sequence). There are 19 residues in the CDR3. CDR3 region: CATSRDLGTGDLFGEKLFF. The CDR3 DNA reads TGTGCCACCAGCAGAGATCTTGGGACAGGGGACCTTTTTGGGGAAAAACTGTTTTTT. Variable domain in full (rest from reference TRBV15 and TRBJ1-4): DAMVIQNPRYQVTQFGKPVTLSCSQTLNHNVMYWYQQKSSQAPKLLFHYYDKDFNNEADTPDNFQSRRPNTSFCFLDIRSPGLGDTAMYLCATSRDLGTGDLFGEKLFFGSGTQLSVL.

The chain recombines TRBV6-5 with TRBJ2-3; 7 bases are a match to TRBD1. The V gene's germline CDR1 is MNHEY and CDR2 SVGAGI. The CDR3 is 15 residues long. With 5 bases clipped from V and 2 bases from J, the junction kept 7 bases outside the gene matches. As DNA, the CDR3 is TGTGCCAGCAGTAAATGGACAGGCCTCACAGATACGCAGTATTTT. As protein: CASSKWTGLTDTQYF.

This chain joins TRBV11-3 and TRBJ2-7, with D maybe TRBD2 (6 bases). In germline, CDR1 is SGHNT, CDR2 YENEEA. V was pared by 2 bases and J by 6 bases, with 8 bases between. The CDR3 is 12 residues long. The CDR3 sequence: CASSLRAGEQYF. CDR3 DNA sequence: TGTGCCAGCAGCTTACGAGCGGGCGAGCAGTACTTC.

This chain uses TRBV21-1 with TRBJ2-7; the table's D call of TRBD1 was not tested on the DNA. TRBV21-1 is termed a pseudogene. CDR3 length equals 16 residues. CDR3 protein: CASSKRETGHYNEQYF. CDR3 bases: TGTGCCAGCAGCAAGCGAGAGACAGGACATTATAACGAGCAGTACTTC.

There are a few counts of this clone. The chain combines TRBV6-4 with TRBJ2-1; 10 bases are shared with TRBD2. V gave up 5 bases and J gave up 9 bases; unmatched junction bases: 7. The CDR3 is 14 residues long. The germline V gene encodes CDR1 MRHNA and CDR2 SNTAGT. The CDR3 region is CASSRSGGAGEQFF. CDR3 bases: TGTGCCAGCAGTAGGAGCGGGGGGGCCGGTGAGCAGTTCTTC.

V usage is TRBV7-2 and J usage is TRBJ2-1; D is undetermined. The V gene lost 7 bases and the J gene lost 4 bases, with 17 bases spanning the gap. The CDR3 totals 15 residues. Germline V gene data show CDR1 as SGHTA and CDR2 as FQGNSA. CDR3 bases: TGTGCCAGCACCTACCCTGGCAGCCAATACAATGAGCAGTTCTTC. Translation: CASTYPGSQYNEQFF.

This chain's CDR3 is CASSFDSGRWNNEQFF. DNA for the CDR3: TGTGCCAGCAGCTTTGATAGCGGGAGGTGGAACAATGAGCAGTTCTTC. J is TRBJ2-1 and V is TRBV7-2; 10 bases match TRBD2. The germline gives CDR1 SGHTA, CDR2 FQGNSA. The CDR3 has 16 residues. With V trimmed by 3 bases and J by 5 bases, 7 bases remained unmatched.

The chain is built from TRBV5-1 and TRBJ1-4; D uncertain. Germline V gene sequence: CDR1 SGHRS, CDR2 YFSETQ. V dropped 4 bases and J dropped 0 bases, with 10 bases sitting between them. This CDR3 contains 15 residues. This chain's CDR3 is CASSPRQATNEKLFF. The CDR3 coding sequence is TGCGCCAGCAGCCCACGACAAGCAACTAATGAAAAACTGTTTTTT.

This clone came up many times. This chain uses TRBV14 with TRBJ2-7; TRBD1 or TRBD2 may be the D gene (7 bases each). Germline V gene sequence: CDR1 SGHDN, CDR2 FVKESK. Trimming left V 1 base short and J 2 bases short, with 9 bases between. The CDR3 has 14 residues. The DNA of the CDR3 is TGTGCCAGCAGCCAAGCAGGGGGGGCCTACGAGCAGTACTTC. Translation gives CASSQAGGAYEQYF.

The chain links TRBV28 to TRBJ1-3; D possibly corresponds to TRBD1 (5 bases). The CDR3 covers 15 residues. Germline V lookup: CDR1 MDHEN, CDR2 SYDVKM. The ends were cut back, 6 bases at V and 2 bases at J, with 14 bases in the middle. CDR3 in amino acids: CASSTPGGTGNTIYF. In DNA, the CDR3 is TGTGCCAGCAGCACCCCGGGGGGAACTGGAAACACCATATATTTT.

This clone was observed once. The V call is TRBV5-1, the J call TRBJ2-2, with 11 bases lining up with TRBD1. Germline V gene lookup returns CDR1 SGHRS and CDR2 YFSETQ. There are 18 residues in the CDR3. After removal of 4 bases from V and 0 bases from J, the junction contained 8 bases not matched to a gene. CDR3 protein: CASSPWTGGLANTGELFF. CDR3 nucleotides: TGCGCCAGCAGCCCTTGGACAGGGGGCCTAGCGAACACCGGGGAGCTGTTTTTT.

The CDR3, as DNA: TGTGCCAGCAGTCTGACAGGGTTAAGCTACGAGCAGTACTTC. It is translated as CASSLTGLSYEQYF. This sequence joins TRBV28 and TRBJ2-7; the match to TRBD1 covers 7 bases. The germline V gene encodes CDR1 MDHEN and CDR2 SYDVKM. V shed 5 bases and J 3 bases; nucleotides not matched to a gene: 7. CDR3 length equals 14 residues.